This passage covers 11 T cell receptor beta chains from one sample sequenced in a study of long-term antiretroviral therapy in people with HIV. The assay, immunoSEQ v3.0, was run at survey level. Repertoires were generated with immunoSEQ multiplex PCR, while TCRdb's copy carries only in-frame clones and drops some. The sample yields roughly 44,000 clones, nearly 95% seen once. The sample in question was unsorted PBMCs, obtained 3.7 years after starting antiretroviral therapy. All receptors come from a woman between 45 and 60 years old with HIV.

The V call is TRBV6-5, the J call TRBJ1-2, with D tentatively TRBD1 (5 bases). This CDR3 spans 14 amino acids. Per the germline V gene, CDR1 is MNHEY and CDR2 is SVGAGI. With 0 bases removed from V and 0 bases from J, the gap between germline ends came to 5 bases. The CDR3 reads CASSYSTANYGYTF. The CDR3 DNA is TGTGCCAGCAGTTACTCGACAGCTAACTATGGCTACACCTTC.

The chain combines TRBV30 with TRBJ1-2; D is possibly TRBD1 (5 bases). The V gene's germline CDR1 is GTSNPN and CDR2 SVGIG (reference sequence). Deletions cut 1 base from V and 4 bases from J, with 13 bases between. CDR3 size: 14 residues. The CDR3 protein is CAWSAPDILYGYTF. The CDR3 nucleotides are TGTGCCTGGAGTGCACCGGACATTCTCTATGGCTACACCTTC.

The chain has TRBV10-3 and TRBJ1-2; 8 bases match TRBD1. V lost 6 bases and J lost 3; bases outside the gene matches: 6. Germline V CDR1 and CDR2: ENHRY, SYGVKD. The CDR3 contains 14 residues. CDR3 nucleotides: TGTGCCATCAGCCCAGGGGGCACTTACTATGGCTACACCTTC. The encoded protein is CAISPGGTYYGYTF.

The chain couples TRBV2 to TRBJ1-1, with a possible D match to TRBD1 (5 bases). The CDR3 length is 14 residues. The germline V gene encodes CDR1 SNHLY and CDR2 FYNNEI. Trimming left V 4 bases short and J 0 bases short, with 9 bases between. CDR3 in amino acids: CASSVEGMNTEAFF. In DNA form, the CDR3 reads TGTGCCAGCAGTGTCGAGGGGATGAACACTGAAGCTTTCTTT.

V gene TRBV5-6 combines with J gene TRBJ2-7, with 8 nucleotides matching TRBD1. Germline V CDR1 and CDR2: SGHDT, YYEEEE. The CDR3 contains 14 residues. The V and J ends lost 6 bases and 2 bases, in that order; junction bases with no gene match: 7. CDR3 loop: CASKTTGATYEQYF. The CDR3 nucleotides are TGTGCCAGCAAAACGACAGGGGCGACCTACGAGCAGTACTTC. The whole variable domain, filled in from reference TRBV5-6 and TRBJ2-7, reads DAGVTQSPTHLIKTRGQQVTLRCSPKSGHDTVSWYQQALGQGPQFIFQYYEEEERQRGNFPDRFSGHQFPNYSSELNVNALLLGDSALYLCASKTTGATYEQYFGPGTRLTVT.

This chain connects TRBV4-2 to TRBJ2-1, with TRBD2 as a possible D gene (5 bases). Germline-derived CDR1 and CDR2 are LGHNA and YNFKEQ. This CDR3 spans 13 amino acids. V was cut by 1 base and J by 9 bases, with 10 bases left in between. Here the CDR3 reads CASSQGSGLEQFF. As DNA, the CDR3 is TGTGCCAGCAGCCAAGGTTCTGGACTTGAGCAGTTCTTC.

The CDR3 DNA sequence: TGTGCCAGCAGCCCCCGGACAGGACCTAACTATGGCTACACCTTC. It is translated as CASSPRTGPNYGYTF. The J gene is TRBJ1-2, the V gene TRBV5-4; 7 bases fit TRBD1. J lost 0 bases, V lost 4 bases, and 6 bases had no gene match. The V gene's germline CDR1 is SGHNT and CDR2 YYREEE (reference sequence). The CDR3 contains 15 residues. The full variable domain, its missing parts supplied by reference TRBV5-4 and TRBJ1-2, is ETGVTQSPTHLIKTRGQQVTLRCSSQSGHNTVSWYQQALGQGPQFIFQYYREEENGRGNFPPRFSGLQFPNYSSELNVNALELDDSALYLCASSPRTGPNYGYTFGSGTRLTVV.

The chain recombines TRBV6-5 with TRBJ2-7; 7 bases map to TRBD2. The CDR3 spans 13 residues. Germline CDR1 MNHEY, CDR2 SVGAGI. V was clipped by 7 bases and J by 6 bases; unmatched bases: 9. In nucleotides, the CDR3 is TGTGCCAGCACTGGTGGGAGGGGAAGCGAGCAGTACTTC. The encoded protein is CASTGGRGSEQYF.

The genes are TRBV20-1 and TRBJ1-1; 9 bases map to TRBD1. The CDR3 covers 11 residues. V gave up 7 bases and J gave up 4 bases; unmatched junction bases: 1. Germline loops: CDR1 DFQATT, CDR2 SNEGSKA (reference sequence). The CDR3 DNA follows: TGCAGTGTGGACAGGGGCACTGAAGCTTTCTTT. Its translation is CSVDRGTEAFF.

The chain carries TRBV6-5 and TRBJ1-1; D possibly corresponds to TRBD1 (6 bases). The V end was cut by 4 bases, the J end by 4 bases, with 13 bases between. The CDR3 loop spans 14 amino acids. Germline V gene sequence: CDR1 MNHEY, CDR2 SVGAGI. The CDR3 nucleotides read TGTGCCAGCAGTTGGACAGCCGTGGGCACTGAAGCTTTCTTT. Translation: CASSWTAVGTEAFF.

The genes are TRBV11-2 and TRBJ2-5; D possibly corresponds to TRBD1 (5 bases). V gave up 5 bases and J gave up 5 bases, with 21 bases separating them. Germline V lookup: CDR1 SGHAT, CDR2 FQNNGV. This CDR3 spans 16 amino acids. The CDR3 spells CASSPWSGAAGETQYF. DNA for the CDR3: TGTGCCAGCAGCCCGTGGTCTGGGGCGGCCGGGGAGACCCAGTACTTC. Full variable domain (outside the CDR3, taken from reference TRBV11-2 and TRBJ2-5): EAGVAQSPRYKIIEKRQSVAFWCNPISGHATLYWYQQILGQGPKLLIQFQNNGVVDDSQLPKDRFSAERLKGVDSTLKIQPAKLEDSAVYLCASSPWSGAAGETQYFGPGTRLLVL.